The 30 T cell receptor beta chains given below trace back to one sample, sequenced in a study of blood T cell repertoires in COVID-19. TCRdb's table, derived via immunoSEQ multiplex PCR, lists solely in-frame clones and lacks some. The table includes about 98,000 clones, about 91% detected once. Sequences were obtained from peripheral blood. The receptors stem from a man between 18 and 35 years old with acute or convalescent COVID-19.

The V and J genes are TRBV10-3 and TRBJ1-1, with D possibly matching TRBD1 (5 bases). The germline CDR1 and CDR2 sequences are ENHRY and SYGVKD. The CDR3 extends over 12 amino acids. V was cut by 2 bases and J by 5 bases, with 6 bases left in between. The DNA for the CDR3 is TGTGCCATCAGTGAGGCAGGGACTGAAGCTTTCTTT. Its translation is CAISEAGTEAFF.

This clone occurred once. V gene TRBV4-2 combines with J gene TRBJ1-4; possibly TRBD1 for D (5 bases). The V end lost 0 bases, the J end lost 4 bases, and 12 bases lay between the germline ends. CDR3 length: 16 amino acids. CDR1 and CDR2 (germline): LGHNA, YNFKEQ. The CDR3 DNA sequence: TGTGCCAGCAGCCAAGATATCGGGGGACTTAATGAAAAACTGTTTTTT. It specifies CASSQDIGGLNEKLFF.

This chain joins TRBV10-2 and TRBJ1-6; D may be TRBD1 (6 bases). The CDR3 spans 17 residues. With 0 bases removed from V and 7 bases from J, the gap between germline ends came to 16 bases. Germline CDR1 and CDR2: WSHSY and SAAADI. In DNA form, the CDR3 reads TGCGCCAGCAGTGAGTCGATCGGGGGGCTTTGGAATTCACCCCTCCACTTT. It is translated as CASSESIGGLWNSPLHF.

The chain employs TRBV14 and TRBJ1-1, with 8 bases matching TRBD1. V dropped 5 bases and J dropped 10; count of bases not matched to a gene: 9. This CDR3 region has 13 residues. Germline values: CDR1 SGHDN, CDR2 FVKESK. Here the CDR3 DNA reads TGTGCCAGCAGCGAGACAGGGGTCGGGGGAGCTTTCTTT. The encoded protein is CASSETGVGGAFF. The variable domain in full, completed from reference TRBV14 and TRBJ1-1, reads EAGVTQFPSHSVIEKGQTVTLRCDPISGHDNLYWYRRVMGKEIKFLLHFVKESKQDESGMPNNRFLAERTGGTYSTLKVQPAELEDSGVYFCASSETGVGGAFFGQGTRLTVV.

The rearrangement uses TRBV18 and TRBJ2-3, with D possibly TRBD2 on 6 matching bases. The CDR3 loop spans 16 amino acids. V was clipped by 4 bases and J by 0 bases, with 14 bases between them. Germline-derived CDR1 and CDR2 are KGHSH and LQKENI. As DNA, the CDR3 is TGTGCCAGCTCACGATCCCAGGGACTTAGCACAGATACGCAGTATTTT. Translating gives CASSRSQGLSTDTQYF.

CDR3 DNA: TGCGCCAGCAGCTTGGGGACTAGCGGGAGCACCGGGGAGCTGTTTTTT. Its translation is CASSLGTSGSTGELFF. The rearrangement links TRBV5-1 to TRBJ2-2, with 13 bases aligning to TRBD2. V lost 0 bases and J lost 4; bases outside the gene matches: 0. The CDR3 spans 16 residues. Germline CDR1 SGHRS, CDR2 YFSETQ.

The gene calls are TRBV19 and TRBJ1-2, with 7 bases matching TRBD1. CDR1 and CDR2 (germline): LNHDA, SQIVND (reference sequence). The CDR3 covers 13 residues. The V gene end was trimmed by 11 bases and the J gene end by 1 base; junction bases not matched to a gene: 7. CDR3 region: CAASGQVNYGYTF. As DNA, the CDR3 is TGTGCCGCCTCTGGACAGGTTAACTATGGCTACACCTTC.

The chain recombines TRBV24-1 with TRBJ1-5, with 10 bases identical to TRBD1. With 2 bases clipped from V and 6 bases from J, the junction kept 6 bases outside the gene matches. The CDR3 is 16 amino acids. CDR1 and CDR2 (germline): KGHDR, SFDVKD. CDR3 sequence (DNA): TGTGCCACCAGTGATTCCGGGACAGGGGCGATTCAGCCCCAGCATTTT. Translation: CATSDSGTGAIQPQHF.

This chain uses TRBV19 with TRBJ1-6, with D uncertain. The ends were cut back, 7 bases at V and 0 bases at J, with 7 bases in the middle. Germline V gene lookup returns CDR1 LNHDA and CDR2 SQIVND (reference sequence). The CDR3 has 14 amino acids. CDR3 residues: CASMSSSYNSPLHF. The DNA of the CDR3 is TGTGCCAGTATGTCGAGCTCCTATAATTCACCCCTCCACTTT.

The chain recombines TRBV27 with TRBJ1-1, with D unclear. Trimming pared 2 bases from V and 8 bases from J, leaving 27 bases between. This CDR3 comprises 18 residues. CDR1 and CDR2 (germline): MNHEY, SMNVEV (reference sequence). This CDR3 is CASSLNPRGTAGFKEAFF. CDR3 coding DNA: TGTGCCAGCAGTTTAAACCCTCGGGGAACAGCGGGTTTTAAGGAAGCTTTCTTT.

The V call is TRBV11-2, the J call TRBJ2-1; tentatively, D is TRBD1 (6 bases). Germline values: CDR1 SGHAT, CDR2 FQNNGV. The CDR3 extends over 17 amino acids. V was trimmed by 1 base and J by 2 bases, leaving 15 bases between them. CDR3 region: CASSLGVQGPTYNEQFF. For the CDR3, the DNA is TGTGCCAGCAGCTTAGGGGTACAGGGTCCTACCTACAATGAGCAGTTCTTC. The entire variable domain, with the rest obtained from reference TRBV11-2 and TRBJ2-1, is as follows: EAGVAQSPRYKIIEKRQSVAFWCNPISGHATLYWYQQILGQGPKLLIQFQNNGVVDDSQLPKDRFSAERLKGVDSTLKIQPAKLEDSAVYLCASSLGVQGPTYNEQFFGPGTRLTVL.

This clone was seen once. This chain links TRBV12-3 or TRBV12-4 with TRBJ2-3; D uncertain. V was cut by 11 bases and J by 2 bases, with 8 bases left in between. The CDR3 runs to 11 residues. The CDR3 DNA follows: TGTGCCGTAGCAGTCACAGATACGCAGTATTTT. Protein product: CAVAVTDTQYF.

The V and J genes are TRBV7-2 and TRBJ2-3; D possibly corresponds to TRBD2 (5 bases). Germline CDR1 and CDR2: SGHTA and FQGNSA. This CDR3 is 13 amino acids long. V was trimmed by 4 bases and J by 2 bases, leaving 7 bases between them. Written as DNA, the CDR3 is TGTGCCAGCAGCTCGGACTTCACAGATACGCAGTATTTT. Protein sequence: CASSSDFTDTQYF. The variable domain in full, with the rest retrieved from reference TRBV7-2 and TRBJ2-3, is GAGVSQSPSNKVTEKGKDVELRCDPISGHTALYWYRQSLGQGLEFLIYFQGNSAPDKSGLPSDRFSAERTGGSVSTLTIQRTQQEDSAVYLCASSSDFTDTQYFGPGTRLTVL.

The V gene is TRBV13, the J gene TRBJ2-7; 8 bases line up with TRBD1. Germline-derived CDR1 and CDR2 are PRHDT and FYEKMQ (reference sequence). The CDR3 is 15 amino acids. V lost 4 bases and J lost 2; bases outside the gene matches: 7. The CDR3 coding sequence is TGTGCCAGCAGCTCAAGACAGGGGAAGCCCTACGAGCAGTACTTC. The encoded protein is CASSSRQGKPYEQYF.

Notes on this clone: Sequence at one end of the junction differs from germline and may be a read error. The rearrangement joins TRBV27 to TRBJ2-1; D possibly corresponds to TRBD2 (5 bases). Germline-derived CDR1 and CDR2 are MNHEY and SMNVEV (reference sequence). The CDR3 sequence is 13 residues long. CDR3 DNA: TGTACCAGTCACGGACTTGGATACAATGAGCAGTTCTTC. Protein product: CTSHGLGYNEQFF.

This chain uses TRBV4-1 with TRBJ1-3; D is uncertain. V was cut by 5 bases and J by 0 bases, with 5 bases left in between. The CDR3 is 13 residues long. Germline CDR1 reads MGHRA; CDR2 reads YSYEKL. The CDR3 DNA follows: TGCGCCAGCAGCGGGCACTCTGGAAACACCATATATTTT. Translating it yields CASSGHSGNTIYF.

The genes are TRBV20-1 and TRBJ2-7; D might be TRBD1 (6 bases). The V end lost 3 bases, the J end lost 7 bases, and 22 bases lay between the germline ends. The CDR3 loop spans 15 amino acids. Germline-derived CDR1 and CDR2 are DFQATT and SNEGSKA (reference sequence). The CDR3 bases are TGCAGTGCTAGTCCCTCCACGAAACAGGGAAGGGAGCAGTACTTC. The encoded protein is CSASPSTKQGREQYF.

CDR3 sequence reads: CASSGSGGETQYF. The CDR3 nucleotides read TGTGCCAGCAGTGGATCCGGGGGAGAGACCCAGTACTTC. The rearrangement joins TRBV14 to TRBJ2-5, with a possible D match to TRBD2 (6 bases). CDR3 size: 13 residues. V lost 6 bases and J 4 bases, leaving 12 bases between the germline ends. Germline CDR1 and CDR2: SGHDN and FVKESK.

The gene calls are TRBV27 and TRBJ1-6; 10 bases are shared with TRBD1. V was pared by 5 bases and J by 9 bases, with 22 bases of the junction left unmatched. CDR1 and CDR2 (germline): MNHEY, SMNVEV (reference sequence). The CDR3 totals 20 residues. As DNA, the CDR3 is TGTGCCAGCAGTCCCCGGGCCCTGGACAGGGGGGAAAGGATGGGTTCACCCCTCCACTTT. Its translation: CASSPRALDRGERMGSPLHF.

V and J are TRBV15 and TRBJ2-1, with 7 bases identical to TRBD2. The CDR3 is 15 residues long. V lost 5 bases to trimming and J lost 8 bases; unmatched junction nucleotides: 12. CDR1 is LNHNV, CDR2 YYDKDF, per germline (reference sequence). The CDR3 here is CATSAPGGGLDEQFF. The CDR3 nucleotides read TGTGCCACCAGCGCTCCCGGGGGAGGGTTAGATGAGCAGTTCTTC.

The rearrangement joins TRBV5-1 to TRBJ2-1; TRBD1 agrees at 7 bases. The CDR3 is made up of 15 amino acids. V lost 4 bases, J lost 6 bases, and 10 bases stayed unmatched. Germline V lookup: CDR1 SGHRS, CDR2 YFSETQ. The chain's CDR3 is CASSIDRVNGNEQFF. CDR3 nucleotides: TGCGCCAGCAGCATTGACAGGGTCAATGGCAATGAGCAGTTCTTC. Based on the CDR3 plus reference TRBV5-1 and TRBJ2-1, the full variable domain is KAGVTQTPRYLIKTRGQQVTLSCSPISGHRSVSWYQQTPGQGLQFLFEYFSETQRNKGNFPGRFSGRQFSNSRSEMNVSTLELGDSALYLCASSIDRVNGNEQFFGPGTRLTVL.

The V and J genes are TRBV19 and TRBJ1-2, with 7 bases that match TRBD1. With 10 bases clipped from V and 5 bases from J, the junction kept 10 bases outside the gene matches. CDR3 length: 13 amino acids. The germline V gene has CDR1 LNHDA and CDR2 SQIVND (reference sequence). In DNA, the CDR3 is TGTGCCACCCAGCCGGGACAGCGATATGGCTACACCTTC. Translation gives CATQPGQRYGYTF.

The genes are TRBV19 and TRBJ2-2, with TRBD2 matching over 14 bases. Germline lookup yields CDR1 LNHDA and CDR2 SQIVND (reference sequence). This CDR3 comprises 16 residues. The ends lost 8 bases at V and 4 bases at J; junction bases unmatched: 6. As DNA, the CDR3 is TGTGCCAGTCGGACTAGCGGGAGGACTATCACCGGGGAGCTGTTTTTT. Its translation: CASRTSGRTITGELFF.

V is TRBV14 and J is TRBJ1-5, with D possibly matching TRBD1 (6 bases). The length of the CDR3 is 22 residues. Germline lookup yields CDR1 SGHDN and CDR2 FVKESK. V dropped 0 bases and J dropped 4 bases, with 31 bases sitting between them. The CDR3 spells CASSQDWSRTVSSHPLNQPQHF. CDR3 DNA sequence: TGTGCCAGCAGCCAAGATTGGAGTAGGACAGTTAGCTCTCACCCCCTTAATCAGCCCCAGCATTTT.

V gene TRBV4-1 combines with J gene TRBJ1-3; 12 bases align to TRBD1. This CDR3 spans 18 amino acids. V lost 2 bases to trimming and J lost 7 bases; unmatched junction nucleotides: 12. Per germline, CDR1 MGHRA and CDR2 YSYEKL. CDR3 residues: CASSQWAPGQGARNTIYF. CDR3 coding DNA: TGCGCCAGCAGCCAATGGGCCCCGGGACAGGGGGCGCGGAACACCATATATTTT.

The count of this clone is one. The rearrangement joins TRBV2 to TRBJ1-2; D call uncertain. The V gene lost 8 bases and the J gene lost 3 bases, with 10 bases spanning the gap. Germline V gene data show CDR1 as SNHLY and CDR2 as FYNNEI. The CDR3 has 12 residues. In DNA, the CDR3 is TGTGCCAGCGGGAGGGAGGACTATGGCTACACCTTC. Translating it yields CASGREDYGYTF. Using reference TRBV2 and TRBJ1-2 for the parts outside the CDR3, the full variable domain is EPEVTQTPSHQVTQMGQEVILRCVPISNHLYFYWYRQILGQKVEFLVSFYNNEISEKSEIFDDQFSVERPDGSNFTLKIRSTKLEDSAMYFCASGREDYGYTFGSGTRLTVV.

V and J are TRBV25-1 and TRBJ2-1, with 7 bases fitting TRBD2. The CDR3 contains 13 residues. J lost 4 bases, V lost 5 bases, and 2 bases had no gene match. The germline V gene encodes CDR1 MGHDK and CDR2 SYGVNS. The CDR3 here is CASSPAGYNEQFF. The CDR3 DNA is TGTGCCAGCAGTCCAGCGGGGTACAATGAGCAGTTCTTC.

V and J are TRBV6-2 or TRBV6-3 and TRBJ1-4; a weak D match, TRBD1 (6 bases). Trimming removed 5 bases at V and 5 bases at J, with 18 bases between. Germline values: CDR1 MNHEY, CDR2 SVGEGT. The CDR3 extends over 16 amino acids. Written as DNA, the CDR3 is TGTGCCAGCAGTGCGACTCGACAGGTTCAGAATGAAAAACTGTTTTTT. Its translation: CASSATRQVQNEKLFF.

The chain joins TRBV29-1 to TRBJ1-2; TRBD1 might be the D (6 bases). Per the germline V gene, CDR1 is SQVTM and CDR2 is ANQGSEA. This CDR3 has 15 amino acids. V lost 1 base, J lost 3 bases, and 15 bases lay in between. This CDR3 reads CSVEGGGPPDYGYTF. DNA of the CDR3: TGCAGCGTTGAAGGGGGGGGCCCTCCCGACTATGGCTACACCTTC.

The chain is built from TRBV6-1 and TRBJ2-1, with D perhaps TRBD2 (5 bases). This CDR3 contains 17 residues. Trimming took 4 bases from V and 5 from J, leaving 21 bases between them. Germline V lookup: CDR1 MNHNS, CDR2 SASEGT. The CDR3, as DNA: TGTGCCAGCAGTGCACCCCCCTACGGGATGATACACAATGAGCAGTTCTTC. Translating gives CASSAPPYGMIHNEQFF.